This T cell receptor (beta chain) was sequenced during a study of OX40 agonist ivuxolimab in advanced cancers. The overall study: It was ivuxolimab, an agonistic anti-OX40 (CD134) antibody, that patients were treated with.

Germline V gene data show CDR1 as SGHRS and CDR2 as YFSETQ. This CDR3 has 15 residues. V dropped 4 bases and J dropped 2; count of bases not matched to a gene: 6. Assay: immunoSEQ multiplex PCR; the TCRdb copy retains only in-frame clones and omits some. The repertoire holds tens of thousands of clones, roughly 84% seen once, with around 2.8% in the top ten. The starting material was CD4+ or CD8+ T cells sorted from blood, obtained in a trial of the OX40 agonist ivuxolimab. This clonotype was sampled from an adult with an advanced solid tumor such as melanoma, head and neck, liver or kidney cancer. The chain couples TRBV5-1 to TRBJ1-5; 7 nucleotides agree with TRBD1. CDR3 amino acids: CASSEGADGNQPQHF. CDR3 DNA sequence: TGCGCCAGCAGCGAGGGGGCGGATGGCAATCAGCCCCAGCATTTT.